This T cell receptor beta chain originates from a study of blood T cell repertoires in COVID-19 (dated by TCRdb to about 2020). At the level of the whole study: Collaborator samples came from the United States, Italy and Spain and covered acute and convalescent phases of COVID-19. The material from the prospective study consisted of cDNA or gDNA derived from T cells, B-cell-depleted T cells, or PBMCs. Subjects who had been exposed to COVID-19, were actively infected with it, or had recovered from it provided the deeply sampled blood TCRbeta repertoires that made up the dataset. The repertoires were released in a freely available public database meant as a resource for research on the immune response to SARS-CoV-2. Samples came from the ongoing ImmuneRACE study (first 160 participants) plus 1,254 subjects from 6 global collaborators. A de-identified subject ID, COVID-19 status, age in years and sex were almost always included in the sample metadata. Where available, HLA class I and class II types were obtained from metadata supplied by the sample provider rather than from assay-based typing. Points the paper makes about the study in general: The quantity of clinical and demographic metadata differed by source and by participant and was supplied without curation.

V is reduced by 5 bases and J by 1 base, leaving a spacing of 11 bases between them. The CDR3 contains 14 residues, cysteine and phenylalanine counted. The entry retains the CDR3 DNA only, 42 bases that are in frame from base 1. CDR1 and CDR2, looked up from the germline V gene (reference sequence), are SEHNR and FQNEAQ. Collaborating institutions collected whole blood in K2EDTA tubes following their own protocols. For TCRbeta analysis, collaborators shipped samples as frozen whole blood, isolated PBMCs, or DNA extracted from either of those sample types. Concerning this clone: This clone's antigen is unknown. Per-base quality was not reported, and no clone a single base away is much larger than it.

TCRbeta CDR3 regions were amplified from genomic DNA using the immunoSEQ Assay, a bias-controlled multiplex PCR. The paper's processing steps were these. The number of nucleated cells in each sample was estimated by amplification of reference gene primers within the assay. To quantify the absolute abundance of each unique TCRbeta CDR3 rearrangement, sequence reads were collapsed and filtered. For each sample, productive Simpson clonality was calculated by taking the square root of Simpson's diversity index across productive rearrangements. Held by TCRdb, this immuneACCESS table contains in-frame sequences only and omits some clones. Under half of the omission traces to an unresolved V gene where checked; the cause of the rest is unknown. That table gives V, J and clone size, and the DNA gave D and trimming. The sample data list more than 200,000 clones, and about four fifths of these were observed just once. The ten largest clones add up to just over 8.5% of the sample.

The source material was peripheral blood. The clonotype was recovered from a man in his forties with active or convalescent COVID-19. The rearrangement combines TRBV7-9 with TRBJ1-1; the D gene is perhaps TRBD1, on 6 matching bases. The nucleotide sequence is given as TGTGCCAGCAGCCCCCAAGGGGGGAACACTGAAGCTTTCTTT. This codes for CASSPQGGNTEAFF.